This T cell receptor beta chain is drawn from a study of vaccination effects on CD4 cells after COVID-19. Study-level information: Each person got two doses of an mRNA SARS-CoV-2 vaccine, BNT162b2 or mRNA-1273. Study observations and caveats: Pronounced clonal contraction occurred in clones induced by infection and by vaccine late after vaccination.

This clone was picked up one time. Its matching antigen is unknown. The ViraFEST assay expanded antigen-specific CD4+ T cells with viral peptide pools before sequencing. After roughly 9 days in culture, the CD4+ T cells were isolated. Prior SARS-CoV-2 infection was absent in the vaccine recipients, as shown by negative nucleocapsid antibodies. Wells containing roughly 1.8 million PBMC each were cultured with around 10 IU/ml IL-2 and approximately 10 ug/ml peptides. The data were produced by immunoSEQ multiplex PCR, yet TCRdb's version contains in-frame clones alone and is incomplete. The table lists roughly 45,000 clones, around 78% of them singletons, with 10% to 14% in the top ten. CDR3 size: 13 residues. Germline assignment: CDR1 MNHEY and CDR2 SVGAGI. V lost 11 bases and J 4 bases, leaving 15 bases between the germline ends.

Source: CD4+ T cells from PBMCs cultured with SARS-CoV-2 spike peptides, taken before COVID-19 vaccination. V gene TRBV6-5 combines with J gene TRBJ1-3; D is perhaps TRBD1 (5 bases). This sequence originates from a human donor who received a COVID-19 vaccine. The CDR3 spells CASRGAGGNTIYF. For the CDR3, the DNA is TGTGCCTCCAGAGGGGCAGGGGGAAACACCATATATTTT.